This TCR beta chain is drawn from a study of T cell clones after liver transplantation. About this clone: Its antigen is undetermined.

The repertoire was sequenced with immunoSEQ multiplex PCR; TCRdb's copy has only in-frame clones and lacks some. The sample gives 50,000 or so clones, about 90% of which show up once; about 15% is in the top ten. Broader study findings: These preliminary findings come from unstandardized post-transplant sampling times.

The CDR3 consists of 13 residues. The germline V gene encodes CDR1 GTSNPN and CDR2 SVGIG (reference sequence). V lost 0 bases, J lost 0 bases, and 5 bases lay in between. The rearrangement uses TRBV30 and TRBJ1-1, with no clear D. This TCR derives from a human patient who received a liver transplant. Some T cells may be the graft donor's. The sample in question was CD8+ T cells from blood, obtained 12 months after liver transplant. The CDR3 is CAWSVDMNTEAFF. CDR3 bases: TGTGCCTGGAGTGTAGACATGAACACTGAAGCTTTCTTT.